This paragraph covers one TCR beta chain sequence. The antigen is not known. The data were obtained in a study of beta chain features in type 1 diabetes. Points from the study as a whole: High TCR expression in some cells could lead to their over-representation in cDNA sequencing. Within patients, naive, central memory and Treg TCRB repertoires seemed more similar than within healthy donors.

Expressed TCRB transcripts were sequenced after all isolated RNA was converted to cDNA. Data came from immunoSEQ multiplex PCR; TCRdb stores just in-frame clones and leaves some out. The sample lists almost 250,000 clones, 12% to 15% seen once, with around 0.025% in the top ten. CDR3 length: 15 amino acids. Germline values: CDR1 SGHNT, CDR2 YYREEE (reference sequence). The ends lost 0 bases at V and 4 bases at J; junction bases unmatched: 1. This clonotype was obtained from a woman aged 40-49 years in good health. Sequences were obtained from naive CD4+ T cells from blood. This chain connects TRBV5-4 to TRBJ1-6; TRBD1 aligns across 7 bases. CDR3 DNA sequence: TGTGCCAGCAGCTTGGCAGGGGGATATAATTCACCCCTCCACTTT. Protein: CASSLAGGYNSPLHF.